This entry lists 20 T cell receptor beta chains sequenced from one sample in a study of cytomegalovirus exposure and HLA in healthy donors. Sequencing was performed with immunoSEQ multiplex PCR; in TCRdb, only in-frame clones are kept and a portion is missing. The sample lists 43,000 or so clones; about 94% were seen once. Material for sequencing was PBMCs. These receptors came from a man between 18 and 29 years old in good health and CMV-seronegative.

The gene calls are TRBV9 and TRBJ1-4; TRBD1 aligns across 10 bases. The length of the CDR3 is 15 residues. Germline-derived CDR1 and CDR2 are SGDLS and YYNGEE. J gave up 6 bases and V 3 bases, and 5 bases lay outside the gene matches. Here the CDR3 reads CASSEGGTGDEKLFF. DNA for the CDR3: TGTGCCAGCAGCGAGGGGGGGACAGGGGATGAAAAACTGTTTTTT.

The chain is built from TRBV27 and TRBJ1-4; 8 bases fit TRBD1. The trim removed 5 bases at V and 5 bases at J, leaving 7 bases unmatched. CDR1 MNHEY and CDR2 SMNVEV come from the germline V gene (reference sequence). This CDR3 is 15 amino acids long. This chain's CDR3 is CASSVRTGKNEKLFF. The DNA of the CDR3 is TGTGCCAGCAGTGTACGGACAGGGAAGAATGAAAAACTGTTTTTT.

The CDR3 DNA reads TGTGCCAGCAGCTTAGAGATCCGGTCCTTGATGAACACTGAAGCTTTCTTT. This codes for CASSLEIRSLMNTEAFF. The J gene is TRBJ1-1, the V gene TRBV13; no reliable D call. V dropped 1 base and J dropped 0 bases, with 15 bases sitting between them. Germline V gives CDR1 PRHDT, CDR2 FYEKMQ (reference sequence). The CDR3 consists of 17 residues.

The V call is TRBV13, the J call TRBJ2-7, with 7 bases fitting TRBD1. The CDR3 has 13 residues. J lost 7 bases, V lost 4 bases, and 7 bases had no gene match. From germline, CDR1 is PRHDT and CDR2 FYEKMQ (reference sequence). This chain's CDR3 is CASSSTGVGEQYF. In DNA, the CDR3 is TGTGCCAGCAGCTCCACAGGGGTGGGAGAGCAGTACTTC.

CDR3: CASSGLGLAGEETQYF. CDR3 DNA sequence: TGTGCCAGCAGCGGGTTAGGACTAGCGGGAGAAGAGACCCAGTACTTC. The chain has TRBV5-8 and TRBJ2-5; TRBD2 matches 13 bases. The CDR3 contains 16 residues. CDR1 SGHTS and CDR2 YDEGEE come from the germline V gene. After removal of 4 bases from V and 3 bases from J, the junction contained 6 bases not matched to a gene. Drawing the rest from reference TRBV5-8 and TRBJ2-5, the complete variable domain is EAGVTQSPTHLIKTRGQQATLRCSPISGHTSVYWYQQALGLGLQFLLWYDEGEERNRGNFPPRFSGRQFPNYSSELNVNALELEDSALYLCASSGLGLAGEETQYFGPGTRLLVL.

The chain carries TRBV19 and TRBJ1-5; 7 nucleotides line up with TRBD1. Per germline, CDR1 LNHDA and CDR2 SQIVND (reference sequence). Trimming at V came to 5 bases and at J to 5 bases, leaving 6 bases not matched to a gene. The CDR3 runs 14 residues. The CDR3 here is CASSPTGAHQPQHF. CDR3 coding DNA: TGTGCCAGTAGTCCTACAGGGGCCCATCAGCCCCAGCATTTT.

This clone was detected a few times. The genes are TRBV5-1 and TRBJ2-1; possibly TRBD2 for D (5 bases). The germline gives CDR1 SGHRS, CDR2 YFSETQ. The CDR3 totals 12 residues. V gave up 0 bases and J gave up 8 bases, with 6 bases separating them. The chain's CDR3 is CASSLVGDEQFF. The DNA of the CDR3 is TGCGCCAGCAGCTTGGTGGGAGATGAGCAGTTCTTC.

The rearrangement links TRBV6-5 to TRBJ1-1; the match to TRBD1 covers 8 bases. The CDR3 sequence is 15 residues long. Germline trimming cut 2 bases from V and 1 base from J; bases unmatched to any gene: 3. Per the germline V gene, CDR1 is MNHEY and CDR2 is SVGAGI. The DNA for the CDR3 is TGTGCCAGCAGTTACCCCGGGACAGGGAACACTGAAGCTTTCTTT. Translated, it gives CASSYPGTGNTEAFF.

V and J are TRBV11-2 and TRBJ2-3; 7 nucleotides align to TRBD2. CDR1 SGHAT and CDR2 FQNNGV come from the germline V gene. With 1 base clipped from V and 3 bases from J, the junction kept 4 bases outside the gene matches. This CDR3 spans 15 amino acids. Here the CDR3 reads CASSLVGLVTDTQYF. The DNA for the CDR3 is TGTGCCAGCAGCTTAGTCGGACTAGTGACAGATACGCAGTATTTT.

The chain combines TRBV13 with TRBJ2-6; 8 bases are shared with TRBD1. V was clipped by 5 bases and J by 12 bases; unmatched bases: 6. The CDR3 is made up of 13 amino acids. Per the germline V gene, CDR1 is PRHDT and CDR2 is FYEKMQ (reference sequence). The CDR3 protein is CASSPDRAPVLTF. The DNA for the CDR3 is TGTGCCAGCAGCCCGGACAGGGCCCCCGTCCTGACTTTC. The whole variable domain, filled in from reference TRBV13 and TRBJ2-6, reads AAGVIQSPRHLIKEKRETATLKCYPIPRHDTVYWYQQGPGQDPQFLISFYEKMQSDKGSIPDRFSAQQFSDYHSELNMSSLELGDSALYFCASSPDRAPVLTFGAGSRLTVL.

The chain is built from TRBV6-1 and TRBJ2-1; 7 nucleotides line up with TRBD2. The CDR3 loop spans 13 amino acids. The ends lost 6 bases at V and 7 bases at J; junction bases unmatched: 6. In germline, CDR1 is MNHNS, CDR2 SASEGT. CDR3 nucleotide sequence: TGTGCCAGCAGGTCTTTCGGGGGGAATGAGCAGTTCTTC. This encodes CASRSFGGNEQFF.

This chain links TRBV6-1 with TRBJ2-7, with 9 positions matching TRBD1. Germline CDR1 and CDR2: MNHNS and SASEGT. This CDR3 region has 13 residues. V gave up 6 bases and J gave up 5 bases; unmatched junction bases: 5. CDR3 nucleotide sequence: TGTGCCAGCAGCTCGGGACAGGGAAACGAGCAGTACTTC. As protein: CASSSGQGNEQYF.

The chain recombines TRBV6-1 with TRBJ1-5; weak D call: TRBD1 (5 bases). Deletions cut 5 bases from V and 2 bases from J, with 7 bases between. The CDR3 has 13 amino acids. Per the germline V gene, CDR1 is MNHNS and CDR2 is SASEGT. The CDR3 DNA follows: TGTGCCAGCAGTAGACAGCGCAATCAGCCCCAGCATTTT. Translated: CASSRQRNQPQHF.

The CDR3 DNA is TGTGCCAGCAGCGTAGGGATTAGCGGGAGGTTTGAGCAGTTCTTC. It is translated as CASSVGISGRFEQFF. The chain has TRBV9 and TRBJ2-1; 10 bases match TRBD2. V lost 0 bases, J lost 9 bases, and 6 bases stayed unmatched. Germline V CDR1 and CDR2: SGDLS, YYNGEE. The CDR3 totals 15 residues.

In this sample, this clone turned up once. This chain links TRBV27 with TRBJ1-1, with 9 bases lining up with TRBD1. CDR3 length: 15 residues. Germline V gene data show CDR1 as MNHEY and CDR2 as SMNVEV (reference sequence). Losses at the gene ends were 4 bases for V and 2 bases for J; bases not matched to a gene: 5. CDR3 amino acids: CASSYGTGINTEAFF. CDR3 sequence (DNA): TGTGCCAGCAGTTATGGGACAGGGATAAACACTGAAGCTTTCTTT.

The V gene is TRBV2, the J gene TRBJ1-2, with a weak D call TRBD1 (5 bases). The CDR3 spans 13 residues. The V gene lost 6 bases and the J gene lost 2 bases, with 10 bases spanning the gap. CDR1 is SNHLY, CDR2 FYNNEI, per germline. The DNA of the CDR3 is TGTGCCAGCAGACAGGCCTCGAACTATGGCTACACCTTC. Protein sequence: CASRQASNYGYTF.

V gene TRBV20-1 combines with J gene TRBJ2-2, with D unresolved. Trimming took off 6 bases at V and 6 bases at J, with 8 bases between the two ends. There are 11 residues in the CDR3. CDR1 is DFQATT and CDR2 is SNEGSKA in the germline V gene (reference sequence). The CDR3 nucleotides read TGCAGTGCCCATAGATCCGGGGAGCTGTTTTTT. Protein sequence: CSAHRSGELFF.

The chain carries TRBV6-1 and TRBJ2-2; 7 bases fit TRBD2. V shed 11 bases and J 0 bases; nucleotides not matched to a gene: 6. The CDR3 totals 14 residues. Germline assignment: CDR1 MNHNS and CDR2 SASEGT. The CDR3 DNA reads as TGTGCCGGTCGCGGGGGTTCGAACACCGGGGAGCTGTTTTTT. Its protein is CAGRGGSNTGELFF.

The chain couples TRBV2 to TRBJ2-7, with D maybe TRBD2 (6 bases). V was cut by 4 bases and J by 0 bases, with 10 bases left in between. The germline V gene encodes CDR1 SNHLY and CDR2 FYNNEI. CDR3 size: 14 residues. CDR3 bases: TGTGCCAGCAGTGTGCGGGGAAGCTCCTACGAGCAGTACTTC. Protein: CASSVRGSSYEQYF. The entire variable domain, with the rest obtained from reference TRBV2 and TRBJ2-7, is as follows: EPEVTQTPSHQVTQMGQEVILRCVPISNHLYFYWYRQILGQKVEFLVSFYNNEISEKSEIFDDQFSVERPDGSNFTLKIRSTKLEDSAMYFCASSVRGSSYEQYFGPGTRLTVT.

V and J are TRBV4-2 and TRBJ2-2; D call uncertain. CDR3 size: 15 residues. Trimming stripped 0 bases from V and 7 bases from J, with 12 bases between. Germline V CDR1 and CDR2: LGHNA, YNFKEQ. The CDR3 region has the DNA TGTGCCAGCAGCCAAGATAGCCTCCCCGGCGGGGAGCTGTTTTTT. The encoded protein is CASSQDSLPGGELFF.